Each of the 27 T cell receptor beta chains below was sequenced from the same sample in a study of CD8+ T cells in alopecia areata. RNA extraction and reverse transcription yielded cDNA as sequencing template. Sequenced by immunoSEQ multiplex PCR; TCRdb stores in-frame clones only, minus some. The sample records 150,000 to 200,000 clones, around 64% being singletons. Here the sequenced sample was CD8+ T cells sorted from blood, taken at week 0. These receptors all stem from a human donor with alopecia areata.

The chain has TRBV4-1 and TRBJ2-1, with 7 nucleotides matching TRBD2. CDR3 length: 15 amino acids. J lost 6 bases, V lost 3 bases, and 8 bases had no gene match. CDR1 is MGHRA, CDR2 YSYEKL, per germline. Here the CDR3 DNA reads TGCGCCAGCAGCCAGGGGGGGGTTAGCAGCAATGAGCAGTTCTTC. Protein product: CASSQGGVSSNEQFF.

The chain's CDR3 is CASSQEGLGTDYEQYF. The CDR3 bases are TGTGCCAGCAGCCAAGAAGGTCTAGGGACAGACTACGAGCAGTACTTC. The chain links TRBV4-2 to TRBJ2-7; the match to TRBD1 covers 7 bases. V was clipped by 0 bases and J by 3 bases; unmatched bases: 8. Germline lookup yields CDR1 LGHNA and CDR2 YNFKEQ. CDR3 length equals 16 residues.

The chain couples TRBV10-3 to TRBJ1-1, with D possibly matching TRBD1 (6 bases). CDR1 is ENHRY and CDR2 is SYGVKD in the germline V gene. The CDR3 is 16 residues long. The ends were cut back, 6 bases at V and 1 base at J, with 18 bases in the middle. The DNA of the CDR3 is TGTGCCATCAGGGGGGGCAACAGGGCGTGGAACACTGAAGCTTTCTTT. Protein: CAIRGGNRAWNTEAFF.

Only one count was recorded for this clone. This sequence joins TRBV2 and TRBJ1-1; D uncertain. Trimming cost V 4 bases and J 1 base, with 13 bases left between them. The CDR3 consists of 15 residues. CDR1 SNHLY and CDR2 FYNNEI come from the germline V gene. CDR3 sequence: CASSGLGMENTEAFF. The CDR3 DNA reads as TGTGCCAGCAGTGGCCTCGGGATGGAGAACACTGAAGCTTTCTTT.

The V and J genes are TRBV5-6 and TRBJ1-5, with 9 bases aligning to TRBD1. CDR1 SGHDT and CDR2 YYEEEE come from the germline V gene. CDR3 length equals 14 residues. With V trimmed by 4 bases and J by 4 bases, 3 bases remained unmatched. The CDR3 sequence is CASSHGTGNQPQHF. DNA for the CDR3: TGTGCCAGCAGCCATGGGACAGGGAATCAGCCCCAGCATTTT.

This chain joins TRBV27 and TRBJ2-7, with unresolved D. The CDR3 runs to 15 residues. V was clipped by 1 base and J by 2 bases, with 12 bases between them. Per germline, CDR1 MNHEY and CDR2 SMNVEV (reference sequence). In DNA, the CDR3 is TGTGCCAGCAGTTTATTCCCAGGAACAACCTACGAGCAGTACTTC. As protein: CASSLFPGTTYEQYF.

The V call is TRBV5-4, the J call TRBJ2-5; D unresolved. Germline CDR1 reads SGHNT; CDR2 reads YYREEE (reference sequence). The CDR3 sequence is 12 residues long. Trimming took 2 bases from V and 5 from J, leaving 7 bases between them. The chain's CDR3 is CASSLGPETQYF. The CDR3 DNA follows: TGTGCCAGCAGCTTAGGTCCGGAGACCCAGTACTTC.

The V call is TRBV27, the J call TRBJ2-3; 7 nucleotides match TRBD2. J was trimmed by 2 bases and V by 2 bases; bases with no gene match: 4. CDR1 MNHEY and CDR2 SMNVEV come from the germline V gene (reference sequence). The length of the CDR3 is 15 residues. The CDR3 protein is CASSLRGVNTDTQYF. The CDR3 nucleotides read TGTGCCAGCAGTTTACGGGGGGTCAACACAGATACGCAGTATTTT.

With regard to this clone: A read error may produce the germline difference seen at one junction end. V gene TRBV9 combines with J gene TRBJ2-1; 8 bases match TRBD2. This CDR3 is 14 amino acids long. Germline CDR1 reads SGDLS; CDR2 reads YYNGEE. As DNA, the CDR3 is TGTGCCAGCAGCGTAGAACGGGGGGGCCCCCGGCGGGTCTTC. Protein sequence: CASSVERGGPRRVF.

The rearrangement joins TRBV7-7 to TRBJ2-1; D is possibly TRBD2 (5 bases). Germline CDR1 SSHAT, CDR2 FNYEAQ (reference sequence). The CDR3 totals 13 residues. V was shortened by 3 bases and J by 4 bases, with 7 bases between the two germline ends. The CDR3 DNA sequence: TGTGCCAGCAGCTTGTCGGGATACAATGAGCAGTTCTTC. This encodes CASSLSGYNEQFF.

This chain connects TRBV30 to TRBJ2-1; D may be TRBD1 or TRBD2 (6 bases each). Germline V gene sequence: CDR1 GTSNPN, CDR2 SVGIG (reference sequence). The V and J ends lost 7 bases and 9 bases respectively, with 22 bases between them. The CDR3 runs 14 residues. CDR3 nucleotides: TGTGCCTCCGAAGGTGTGGGGGGCCTTGGTGAGCAGTTCTTC. It codes for CASEGVGGLGEQFF.

The genes are TRBV1 and TRBJ1-5. TRBV1 is a recognized pseudogene. The CDR3 loop spans 14 amino acids. The CDR3: CTSSTGGSNQPQHF. The CDR3 bases are TGCACCAGCAGCACGGGCGGTAGCAATCAGCCCCAGCATTTT.

The rearrangement uses TRBV4-1 and TRBJ2-7; 7 positions match TRBD2. The CDR3 spans 13 residues. Germline CDR1 is MGHRA and CDR2 is YSYEKL. Trimming cost V 4 bases and J 6 bases; bases outside gene matches: 6. This chain's CDR3 is CASSPTGGLEQYF. The CDR3 DNA reads as TGCGCCAGCAGCCCCACGGGGGGTCTCGAGCAGTACTTC.

The V call is TRBV29-1, the J call TRBJ2-4, with D perhaps TRBD1 (6 bases). Per the germline V gene, CDR1 is SQVTM and CDR2 is ANQGSEA. Trimming took 1 base from V and 6 from J, leaving 10 bases between them. This CDR3 comprises 13 residues. Here the CDR3 reads CSVEGGPGNIQYF. The DNA for the CDR3 is TGCAGCGTTGAAGGGGGGCCGGGAAACATTCAGTACTTC.

This clone was seen a few times. The chain couples TRBV19 to TRBJ2-1; the D gene is possibly TRBD2 (5 bases). V dropped 1 base and J dropped 0 bases, with 10 bases sitting between them. The CDR3 runs to 16 residues. Looked up from germline, CDR1 is LNHDA and CDR2 is SQIVND (reference sequence). CDR3 sequence: CASSIVPGSSYNEQFF. The DNA for the CDR3 is TGTGCCAGTAGTATAGTTCCGGGGAGCTCCTACAATGAGCAGTTCTTC.

The genes are TRBV7-8 and TRBJ1-1; no clear D gene. The length of the CDR3 is 13 residues. The germline V gene encodes CDR1 SGHVS and CDR2 FQNEAQ. Trimming took off 5 bases at V and 3 bases at J, with 10 bases between the two ends. In nucleotides, the CDR3 is TGTGCCAGCAGCGAGCGGTGGGACACTGAAGCTTTCTTT. Translation: CASSERWDTEAFF.

With regard to this clone: Other DNA variants within this sample encode the same CDR3. The chain combines TRBV9 with TRBJ2-6, with D unresolved. V lost 3 bases and J 4 bases, leaving 8 bases between the germline ends. CDR1 is SGDLS and CDR2 is YYNGEE in the germline V gene. CDR3 length: 14 residues. The CDR3 DNA is TGTGCCAGCAGCGCCGAAGTGGGGGCCAACGTCCTGACTTTC. It is translated as CASSAEVGANVLTF.

The V and J genes are TRBV13 and TRBJ1-6, with TRBD1 matching 7 bases. This CDR3 is 15 amino acids long. From germline, CDR1 is PRHDT and CDR2 FYEKMQ (reference sequence). With V trimmed by 4 bases and J by 10 bases, 10 bases remained unmatched. CDR3: CASSYRRGRGSPLHF. The CDR3 region has the DNA TGTGCCAGCAGCTACCGCAGGGGGAGGGGGTCACCCCTCCACTTT.

V usage is TRBV30 and J usage is TRBJ1-2; possibly TRBD1 for D (6 bases). CDR1 is GTSNPN, CDR2 SVGIG, per germline (reference sequence). V was shortened by 0 bases and J by 13 bases, with 12 bases between the two germline ends. The CDR3 contains 11 residues. The CDR3 spells CAWSVQGMVTF. CDR3 bases: TGTGCCTGGAGTGTGCAGGGGATGGTCACCTTC.

The chain couples TRBV4-2 to TRBJ2-7; D gene ambiguous. The V and J ends lost 3 bases and 7 bases respectively, with 19 bases between them. This CDR3 comprises 15 residues. Per the germline V gene, CDR1 is LGHNA and CDR2 is YNFKEQ. DNA for the CDR3: TGTGCCAGCAGCCAGGCCACCGCCGGTCCAGAGGAGCAGTACTTC. Translation: CASSQATAGPEEQYF.

This clone has a handful of counts. The V gene is TRBV29-1, the J gene TRBJ1-2; the D gene is possibly TRBD1 (5 bases). Germline CDR1 SQVTM, CDR2 ANQGSEA. CDR3 length: 15 residues. Deletions cut 5 bases from V and 5 bases from J, with 21 bases between. CDR3 residues: CSVLSGDAAGYGYTF. The CDR3 DNA is TGCAGCGTTCTTTCGGGGGACGCGGCCGGGTATGGCTACACCTTC.

The chain recombines TRBV7-9 with TRBJ2-5; a possible D gene is TRBD1 (6 bases). This CDR3 region has 15 residues. Trimming shortened V by 5 bases and J by 5 bases, and 18 bases separated the two germline ends. Germline CDR1 SEHNR, CDR2 FQNEAQ (reference sequence). As DNA, the CDR3 is TGTGCCAGCAGCCTCCCCGACAGGCGCTGGGAGACCCAGTACTTC. Its translation: CASSLPDRRWETQYF.

This chain uses TRBV13 with TRBJ2-6, with a weak D call TRBD1 (6 bases). This CDR3 comprises 18 residues. Germline V CDR1 and CDR2: PRHDT, FYEKMQ (reference sequence). Trimming took 5 bases from V and 0 from J, leaving 17 bases between them. As DNA, the CDR3 is TGTGCCAGCAGCACAACAGGGACCCCTTTCTCTGGGGCCAACGTCCTGACTTTC. It encodes CASSTTGTPFSGANVLTF.

CDR3 region: CASQGWDRGTDTQYF. The CDR3 DNA reads TGTGCCAGCCAGGGATGGGACAGGGGCACAGATACGCAGTATTTT. This rearrangement joins TRBV27 to TRBJ2-3, with 9 bases aligning to TRBD1. Per germline, CDR1 MNHEY and CDR2 SMNVEV (reference sequence). Germline trimming cut 8 bases from V and 1 base from J; bases unmatched to any gene: 7. This CDR3 has 15 amino acids.

The J gene is TRBJ1-1, the V gene TRBV29-1; maybe TRBD1 (5 bases). The ends were cut back, 6 bases at V and 4 bases at J, with 15 bases in the middle. The length of the CDR3 is 13 residues. The germline V gene encodes CDR1 SQVTM and CDR2 ANQGSEA. CDR3 coding DNA: TGCAGCGTAGGCGGACACGCCAGCACTGAAGCTTTCTTT. Residues: CSVGGHASTEAFF.

The chain couples TRBV27 to TRBJ1-2; the match to TRBD1 covers 9 bases. Germline V gene data show CDR1 as MNHEY and CDR2 as SMNVEV (reference sequence). The CDR3 is made up of 15 amino acids. V gave up 3 bases and J gave up 7 bases; unmatched junction bases: 9. The CDR3 region has the DNA TGTGCCAGCAGTTTGTCCGGGACAGGGATGCGTGGCTACACCTTC. This translates into CASSLSGTGMRGYTF.

The CDR3 DNA reads TGTGCCAGCCTACAGGGACCGAAAAACATTCAGTACTTC. This gives the protein CASLQGPKNIQYF. The rearrangement links TRBV6-1 to TRBJ2-4; perhaps TRBD1 as D (6 bases). The germline CDR1 and CDR2 sequences are MNHNS and SASEGT. Deletions cut 8 bases from V and 4 bases from J, with 12 bases between. The length of the CDR3 is 13 residues.